This T cell receptor beta chain stems from a study of blood T cell repertoires in COVID-19. Study-level information: Sites in the United States, Italy and Spain provided acute and convalescent COVID-19 samples. T cells, B-cell-depleted T cells, or PBMCs supplied cDNA or gDNA.

Per the original data handling: Amplification with reference gene primers provided the estimates of nucleated cell counts. Profiled with immunoSEQ multiplex PCR; TCRdb holds only in-frame clones, not every one. The V and J calls and clone size come from that table; D and trimming were worked out from the DNA. The top ten hold approximately 4% of the sample, which has more than 85,000 clones, about 81% seen once. This CDR3 is 12 amino acids long. The germline V gene encodes CDR1 SGHAT and CDR2 FQNNGV. Trimming cost V 10 bases and J 11 bases; bases outside gene matches: 11. This rearrangement joins TRBV11-2 to TRBJ1-1, with 9 bases fitting TRBD1. The TCR was taken from a man aged 55 to 69 with acute or convalescent COVID-19. The sample taken for sequencing was peripheral blood. The CDR3 sequence: CATATGGAWAFF. The CDR3, as DNA: TGTGCCACTGCCACAGGGGGCGCTTGGGCTTTCTTT.